The clone carrying this TCR beta chain turned up a few times. The antigen remains unidentified. The CDR3 length is 15 residues. Germline assignment: CDR1 MNHNS and CDR2 SASEGT. Deletions cut 4 bases from V and 4 bases from J, with 16 bases between. These data belong to a study of cytomegalovirus exposure and HLA in healthy donors. Vbeta (60) and Jbeta (13) primers were used in the PCR. Profiled with immunoSEQ multiplex PCR; TCRdb holds only in-frame clones, not every one. Counted here are fewer than 150,000 clones, around 77% occurring once; the ten biggest clones make up about 5.3%. Overall study results and limits: According to the study, roughly 180 TCR beta chains were cytomegalovirus-associated.

The sample was PBMCs. The receptor comes from a woman aged 45-65 years in good health and CMV-seronegative. The chain recombines TRBV6-1 with TRBJ1-1; possibly TRBD1 for D (5 bases). The CDR3 protein is CASSVQDSGGTEAFF. CDR3 nucleotide sequence: TGTGCCAGCAGTGTCCAAGACAGCGGGGGCACTGAAGCTTTCTTT.